The clone carrying this T cell receptor (beta chain) was counted once. This entry belongs to a study of Ad26.COV2.S vaccination and SARS-CoV-2 variants. About the research overall: Intramuscular Ad26.COV2.S doses were given once or twice, 56 days apart.

This table comes from immunoSEQ multiplex PCR, and its TCRdb copy is limited to in-frame clones, with some not included. The data show around 450,000 clones, 88% seen once. Trimming removed 4 bases from V and 5 bases from J; junction bases left unmatched: 6. This CDR3 is built from 14 residues. CDR1 and CDR2 from the germline V gene are LNHDA and SQIVND (reference sequence). Treatment specified: roughly 18 received Ad26.COV2.S at low or high dose, single or two shots; roughly five received placebo; per-sample allocation not given. Vaccine and placebo recipients were sampled on day 63 after the first injection.

The chain is built from TRBV19 and TRBJ1-1; 8 positions match TRBD1. The sequencing here drew on peripheral blood, taken in a trial of Ad26.COV2.S vaccine versus placebo. The sequence was obtained from a person aged 18-65 years who received the Ad26.COV2.S COVID-19 vaccine or a placebo. CDR3 residues: CASSKTGGGTEAFF. In nucleotides, the CDR3 is TGTGCCAGTAGTAAAACAGGGGGAGGTACTGAAGCTTTCTTT.